Listed below are T cell receptor beta chains from one sample, sequenced in a study of CD8+CD57+ T cells in acquired aplastic anemia. TCRdb re-derived calls from the reads in MiXCR, one entry per CDR3 protein. The sample contains around 430,000 distinct CDR3 sequences, about a third of which appear only once. Sequences were obtained from sorted CD4+, CD8+, or CD8+CD57+ T cells (not recorded which) from PBMCs. The source of these receptors is a human donor with aplastic anemia. Both conserved end residues are part of each CDR3. Each record gives: V gene, J gene, clone size, D gene, CDR3 protein, CDR3 DNA. D genes are given only for firm matches. A row's size may be missing; if present it is once, few, many or a size class.

TRBV20-1	TRBJ2-3	.	.	CSANFNFAYTQYF	TGCAGTGCTAATTTCAATTTCGCATATACGCAGTATTTT
TRBV9	TRBJ1-3	.	TRBD1	CASSVERLDRVGNTIYF	TGTGCCAGCAGCGTAGAAAGGCTCGACAGGGTTGGAAACACCATATATTTT
TRBV15	TRBJ1-2	.	.	CATSRGAGNYGYTF	TGTGCCACCAGCAGAGGGGCGGGGAACTATGGCTACACCTTC
TRBV12-3/TRBV12-4	TRBJ1-1	few	TRBD1	CASSPRQGRTEAFF	TGTGCCAGCAGTCCCCGACAGGGACGGACTGAAGCTTTCTTT
TRBV7-3	TRBJ2-3	few	TRBD2	CASSPSAGGTDTQYF	TGTGCCAGCAGCCCATCGGCGGGGGGCACAGATACGCAGTATTTT
TRBV25-1	TRBJ1-4	many	.	CASSDPGYNEKLFF	TGTGCCAGCAGTGATCCGGGATATAATGAAAAACTGTTTTTT
TRBV20-1	TRBJ1-6	many	TRBD1	CSARGDRDSPLHF	TGCAGTGCTAGAGGGGACAGGGATTCACCCCTCCACTTT
TRBV9	TRBJ2-7	.	TRBD2	CASSVGPGVAGQYF	TGTGCCAGCAGCGTAGGGCCGGGGGTAGCGGGGCAGTACTTC
TRBV5-6	TRBJ1-1	.	.	CASSFVTGRGDTEAFF	TGTGCCAGCAGTTTTGTGACAGGCCGTGGGGACACTGAGGCTTTCTTT
TRBV5-1	TRBJ2-5	.	TRBD1	CASSYGGQGVGETQYF	TGCGCCAGCAGCTACGGAGGACAGGGGGTAGGAGAGACCCAGTACTTC
TRBV4-3	TRBJ1-2	many	TRBD1	CASSPTVTGVYTF	TGCGCCAGCAGCCCGACCGTGACAGGGGTCTACACCTTC
TRBV25-1	TRBJ2-7	many	TRBD1	CASTRTGGIWYF	TGTGCCAGCACACGGACAGGCGGAATATGGTACTTC
TRBV7-2	TRBJ2-2	.	.	CASSLAPQRNTGELFF	TGTGCCAGCAGCTTAGCCCCACAGAGAAACACCGGGGAGCTGTTTTTT
TRBV2	TRBJ2-1	.	.	CASSEDYNNEQFF	TGTGCCAGCAGTGAAGACTATAACAATGAGCAGTTCTTC
TRBV12-3/TRBV12-4	TRBJ1-5	.	TRBD1	CASSSGQGAISNQPQHF	TGTGCCAGCAGTTCCGGACAGGGGGCGATCAGCAATCAGCCCCAGCATTTT
TRBV10-3	TRBJ1-2	.	TRBD1	CAISDLTGGREGYTF	TGTGCCATCAGTGACCTAACAGGGGGCCGGGAGGGCTACACCTTC
TRBV5-1	TRBJ2-5	.	.	CASSLAVRTQETQYF	TGCGCCAGCAGCTTGGCCGTGAGGACCCAAGAGACCCAGTACTTC
TRBV24-1	TRBJ2-7	few	.	CATSEQGRGNEQYF	TGTGCCACCAGTGAACAGGGTAGGGGCAACGAGCAGTACTTC
TRBV4-2	TRBJ1-6	once	TRBD1	CASSSTGSYNSPLHF	TGTGCCAGCAGCTCGACAGGGTCCTATAATTCACCCCTCCACTTT
TRBV19	TRBJ1-2	many	.	CASSITGRRSGYTF	TGTGCCAGTAGTATTACAGGCAGGCGCTCGGGCTACACCTTC
TRBV19	TRBJ1-5	many	TRBD1	CASSIEGAHGQPQHF	TGTGCCAGTAGTATTGAGGGGGCACATGGCCAGCCCCAGCATTTT
TRBV7-2	TRBJ2-4	many	.	CASSFIDIQYF	TGTGCCAGCAGCTTTATCGATATTCAGTACTTC
TRBV19	TRBJ2-5	few	.	CASSISSLGASETQYF	TGTGCCAGTAGTATTAGTTCTCTGGGGGCATCAGAGACCCAGTACTTC
TRBV29-1	TRBJ1-5	many	TRBD1	CSVEVGQDQPQHF	TGCAGCGTTGAAGTAGGACAGGATCAGCCCCAGCATTTT
TRBV11-2	TRBJ2-7	many	.	CASSGRGGIRDF	TGTGCCAGCAGCGGCAGGGGGGGTATTAGGGACTTC
TRBV24-1	TRBJ2-7	once	.	CATSSPLHSYEQYF	TGTGCCACCAGCTCACCCTTACACTCCTACGAGCAGTACTTC
TRBV18	TRBJ1-2	few	TRBD1	CASSPYQGAISHYGYTF	TGTGCCAGCTCACCATACCAGGGGGCGATATCTCACTATGGCTACACCTTC
TRBV3-1	TRBJ2-3	.	TRBD2	CASSQGPGLAGARPDTQYF	TGTGCCAGCAGCCAAGGCCCGGGACTAGCGGGGGCCCGCCCGGATACGCAGTATTTT
TRBV2	TRBJ2-3	few	.	CASSDLGSDTQYF	TGTGCCAGCAGTGACTTAGGCTCAGATACGCAGTATTTT